The source of this T cell receptor beta chain is a study of control samples from healthy donors and cancer patients. The table came from immunoSEQ multiplex PCR; TCRdb's copy has only in-frame clones and leaves some out. The sample has some 100,000 clones; 70% to 80% are singletons. Germline V CDR1 and CDR2: MNHNS, SASEGT. This CDR3 has 16 amino acids. Trimming took off 4 bases at V and 2 bases at J, with 18 bases between the two ends. Sequenced sample: blood. This sequence originates from a woman in her 30s in good health. The chain links TRBV6-1 to TRBJ2-7, with D perhaps TRBD1 (6 bases). CDR3 region: CASSASLPDSPYEQYF. The CDR3 DNA reads TGTGCCAGCAGTGCCAGCCTCCCGGACAGTCCCTACGAGCAGTACTTC.